The entry below gives a single T cell receptor (beta chain) sequence along with its context. Per the authors' pipeline: Amplifying reference gene primers gave estimates of nucleated cell counts. The repertoire was sequenced with immunoSEQ multiplex PCR; TCRdb's copy has only in-frame clones and lacks some. For V, J and clone size, that table is used; D and trimming come from the DNA. The sample has roughly 70,000 clones, about 70% seen once. This sample is part of a study of blood T cell repertoires in COVID-19. Study-wide context: The United States, Italy and Spain were the sources of the acute and convalescent COVID-19 samples. PBMCs, B-cell-depleted T cells, or T cells were the source of the cDNA or gDNA that made up the material.

The CDR3 length is 13 residues. CDR1 is SQVTM, CDR2 ANQGSEA, per germline. Trimming at V came to 3 bases and at J to 9 bases, leaving 7 bases not matched to a gene. The chain uses TRBV29-1 and TRBJ1-5; 8 bases align to TRBD1. The sequence came from a woman in her seventies with acute or convalescent COVID-19. Sample: peripheral blood. The CDR3 DNA follows: TGCAGCGTTGATCAGGGGGCTGGATCGCCCCAGCATTTT. Translating gives CSVDQGAGSPQHF.